At least ten counts were recorded for the clone carrying this TCR beta chain. What it binds is not known. The CDR3 extends over 15 amino acids. Germline values: CDR1 MDHEN, CDR2 SYDVKM. The V gene end was trimmed by 6 bases and the J gene end by 2 bases; junction bases not matched to a gene: 9. The sample comes from a study of molecular identifiers for immune sequencing clone quantification. General study results and limits: Researchers reportedly could pick up spiked Jurkat TCR RNA from one cell mixed into approximately 910,000 naive cells.

TCRdb reprocessed the PCR reads with MiXCR, giving one entry per CDR3 protein. The data contain about 510,000 distinct CDR3 sequences, about 25% of them singletons. CD8+CD4-CCR7+CD45RA+ sorting gave the naive CD8 T cells. The chain carries TRBV28 and TRBJ1-1, with 7 positions matching TRBD1. The material sequenced was naive CD8+ T cells from blood, with Jurkat cell RNA spiked in. Specified subset: FACS-sorted CD8+CD4-CCR7+CD45RA+ naive T cells. The sequence derives from a human donor in good health. Some libraries in this study had Jurkat cell RNA spiked in. This CDR3 is CASRTGTAINTEAFF. Here the CDR3 DNA reads TGTGCCAGCAGAACCGGGACAGCGATCAACACTGAAGCTTTCTTT.